A selection of T cell receptor beta chains follows, all from one sample in a study of cytomegalovirus exposure and HLA in healthy donors. The assay was immunoSEQ multiplex PCR, and TCRdb's table has in-frame clones only and misses some. The sample comprises roughly 180,000 clones, more than 75% of which are singletons, and 2% to 2.5% rests with the top ten. Sequenced input: PBMCs. The receptor source for this set is a woman in her 30s in good health and CMV-seropositive. CDR3s include the opening cysteine and the closing phenylalanine or tryptophan. The D gene is left open where the match is weak. Not every row has a clone size; where given, it reads once, few, many or a size class.

.	TRBV10-2	TRBJ2-4	TRBD2	CASRDLGTSGKNSQYF	TGCGCCAGCAGAGACCTGGGGACTAGCGGGAAAAACAGTCAGTACTTC
.	TRBV7-9	TRBJ1-4	TRBD1	CASSQDRGGEKLFF	TGTGCCAGCAGCCAGGACAGGGGAGGGGAAAAACTGTTTTTT
.	TRBV4-3	TRBJ1-6	TRBD1	CASSPRQGNSPLHF	TGCGCCAGCAGCCCTCGACAGGGGAATTCACCCCTCCACTTT
.	TRBV10-3	TRBJ1-5	TRBD1	CAISPGQGSNQPQHF	TGTGCCATCAGTCCGGGACAGGGGAGCAATCAGCCCCAGCATTTT
.	TRBV7-2	TRBJ2-3	.	CASSWGGENADTQYF	TGTGCCAGCAGCTGGGGCGGGGAGAACGCAGATACGCAGTATTTT
few	TRBV6-8	TRBJ2-2	.	CTLAGWTEETGELFF	TGTACCCTAGCAGGGTGGACAGAAGAAACCGGGGAGCTGTTTTTT
.	TRBV6-5	TRBJ1-5	.	CASSYNRNQPQHF	TGTGCCAGCAGTTATAATCGGAATCAGCCCCAGCATTTT
.	TRBV13	TRBJ1-2	TRBD1	CASSSQGARGYTF	TGTGCCAGCAGCTCACAGGGGGCGAGGGGCTACACCTTC
.	TRBV6-5	TRBJ1-2	TRBD1	CASKEAGQPYGYTF	TGTGCCAGCAAAGAGGCGGGACAGCCCTATGGCTACACCTTC
.	TRBV2	TRBJ2-5	TRBD2	CASSGRTSKETQYF	TGTGCCAGCAGTGGGAGGACTAGTAAGGAGACCCAGTACTTC
.	TRBV10-2	TRBJ2-5	TRBD2	CASSDFGGAGETQYF	TGCGCCAGCAGTGACTTCGGGGGGGCCGGGGAGACCCAGTACTTC
.	TRBV7-9	TRBJ2-7	TRBD2	CASGYSGYYEQYF	TGTGCCAGTGGTTATAGCGGGTACTACGAGCAGTACTTC
.	TRBV7-9	TRBJ1-2	TRBD1	CASSLVSGTGDGYTF	TGTGCCAGCAGCTTAGTATCGGGGACAGGGGATGGCTACACCTTC
.	TRBV19	TRBJ2-3	TRBD2	CASRPNAGLAEPLDTQYF	TGTGCCAGTAGACCCAACGCGGGACTAGCGGAGCCGTTAGATACGCAGTATTTT
.	TRBV11-2	TRBJ2-7	TRBD1	CASRYGTGGFSYEQYF	TGTGCCAGCAGATATGGGACAGGGGGTTTCTCCTACGAGCAGTACTTC